This TCR beta chain is from a study of tumor and adjacent non-tumor tissue in lung cancer. At the level of the study: The cohort had roughly 11 adenocarcinoma, a couple of squamous cell and 1 small cell patients.

V lost 4 bases, J lost 6 bases, and 9 bases lay in between. Germline V lookup: CDR1 PRHDT, CDR2 FYEKMQ (reference sequence). CDR3 size: 12 residues. The template was RNA from unsorted bulk tissue. Newly diagnosed lung cancer patients had thoracic surgery in China, August–November 2014, without prior chemotherapy. The library came from three nested PCR rounds adapted from ARM-PCR protocols. A single record per CDR3 protein comes from TCRdb applying MiXCR to the multiplex PCR reads. In the table there are some 84,000 distinct CDR3 sequences, roughly three fifths of which are singletons. Study-level results: Significantly higher TCR diversity was found in tumor than normal lung.

As to this clonotype: Its cognate antigen is unknown. Since a much larger clone is just one base distant, this may be a read error.

Sample: lung tumor tissue. This chain connects TRBV13 to TRBJ1-2; unclear D gene. The sequence came from a man between 65 and 79 years old with non-small cell lung cancer. CDR3 in amino acids: CASSSSQDGYTF. CDR3 coding DNA: TGTGCCAGCAGCTCAAGTCAAGATGGCTACACCTTC.